The next 26 T cell receptor beta chains were all read from a single sample in a study of cytomegalovirus exposure and HLA in healthy donors. It was with 60 Vbeta and 13 Jbeta primers that the PCR ran. TCRdb keeps only in-frame clones here, not all; method: immunoSEQ multiplex PCR. Of under 150,000 clones detected, about three quarters appear once; the ten largest clones hold 1%. Sequenced material: PBMCs. The receptor set was obtained from a human donor in good health.

This clone was detected only a few times. The V and J genes are TRBV4-2 and TRBJ1-1; 7 bases fit TRBD1. This CDR3 is built from 16 residues. V dropped 2 bases and J dropped 3; count of bases not matched to a gene: 9. CDR1 LGHNA and CDR2 YNFKEQ come from the germline V gene. The CDR3 region is CASSQRVAGGYTEAFF. CDR3 DNA sequence: TGTGCCAGCAGCCAAAGGGTAGCAGGGGGGTACACTGAAGCTTTCTTT.

This chain uses TRBV7-9 with TRBJ1-1; TRBD1 might be the D (5 bases). The CDR3 has 13 residues. Germline-derived CDR1 and CDR2 are SEHNR and FQNEAQ (reference sequence). Trimming left V 3 bases short and J 5 bases short, with 10 bases between. CDR3 loop: CASSLGGGTEAFF. The CDR3, as DNA: TGTGCCAGCAGCTTGGGGGGGGGAACTGAAGCTTTCTTT.

This clone appeared a few times. The chain employs TRBV15 and TRBJ1-5; D is possibly TRBD1 (6 bases). Germline assignment: CDR1 LNHNV and CDR2 YYDKDF (reference sequence). The CDR3 loop spans 15 amino acids. V gave up 5 bases and J gave up 7 bases, with 18 bases separating them. CDR3 protein: CATSFGGAGEQPQHF. In DNA form, the CDR3 reads TGTGCCACCAGCTTCGGGGGGGCCGGGGAGCAGCCCCAGCATTTT. The full variable domain, in which reference TRBV15 and TRBJ1-5 provide the parts outside the CDR3, is DAMVIQNPRYQVTQFGKPVTLSCSQTLNHNVMYWYQQKSSQAPKLLFHYYDKDFNNEADTPDNFQSRRPNTSFCFLDIRSPGLGDTAMYLCATSFGGAGEQPQHFGDGTRLSIL.

As concerns this clone: Germline is not matched at one junction end, which may reflect a read error. The chain joins TRBV10-3 to TRBJ1-5, with TRBD1 matching 7 bases. Looked up from germline, CDR1 is ENHRY and CDR2 is SYGVKD. This CDR3 comprises 15 residues. The CDR3 region is CASSHEQGSNQPQHF. CDR3 bases: TGTGCCAGCAGTCATGAACAGGGGAGCAATCAGCCCCAGCATTTT.

The chain employs TRBV10-3 and TRBJ2-1; a weak D match, TRBD2 (7 bases). V dropped 7 bases and J dropped 2 bases, with 12 bases sitting between them. Per the germline V gene, CDR1 is ENHRY and CDR2 is SYGVKD. This CDR3 contains 14 residues. In nucleotides, the CDR3 is TGTGCCATCAATGGGGGGGCCCCCTACAATGAGCAGTTCTTC. It codes for CAINGGAPYNEQFF.

This clone has only a few counts. J is TRBJ1-4 and V is TRBV29-1; possible D gene TRBD1, 6 bases. Germline assignment: CDR1 SQVTM and CDR2 ANQGSEA. This CDR3 spans 12 amino acids. V was clipped by 3 bases and J by 5 bases, with 7 bases between them. The CDR3 sequence is CSVEGTNEKLFF. The CDR3 DNA reads TGCAGCGTTGAGGGGACAAATGAAAAACTGTTTTTT.

The CDR3 here is CASSLRLGPSGNTIYF. In DNA, the CDR3 is TGTGCCAGCAGCCTCCGACTGGGGCCCTCTGGAAACACCATATATTTT. V is TRBV9 and J is TRBJ1-3; a weak D match, TRBD1 (5 bases). From germline, CDR1 is SGDLS and CDR2 YYNGEE. The CDR3 extends over 16 amino acids. The V and J ends lost 4 bases and 0 bases respectively, with 14 bases between them. Drawing the rest from reference TRBV9 and TRBJ1-3, the complete variable domain is DSGVTQTPKHLITATGQRVTLRCSPRSGDLSVYWYQQSLDQGLQFLIQYYNGEERAKGNILERFSAQQFPDLHSELNLSSLELGDSALYFCASSLRLGPSGNTIYFGEGSWLTVV.

About this clone: Germline and junction disagree at one end, which may indicate a read error. This chain joins TRBV7-9 and TRBJ1-1; no firm D call. Germline V gene sequence: CDR1 SEHNR, CDR2 FQNEAQ (reference sequence). There are 12 residues in the CDR3. The DNA for the CDR3 is TGTTCCAGCAGCCTCGTGAACACTGAAGCTTTCTTT. It specifies CSSSLVNTEAFF.

The chain has TRBV7-9 and TRBJ1-1; maybe TRBD1 (6 bases). V was clipped by 5 bases and J by 7 bases, with 11 bases between them. The CDR3 has 12 residues. CDR1 and CDR2 (germline): SEHNR, FQNEAQ (reference sequence). CDR3 nucleotide sequence: TGTGCCAGCAGCACTAGGGGGAATGAAGCTTTCTTT. Protein: CASSTRGNEAFF.

The chain joins TRBV5-6 to TRBJ1-5; D perhaps matches TRBD1 (6 bases). Trimming shortened V by 2 bases and J by 4 bases, and 13 bases separated the two germline ends. This CDR3 region has 15 residues. Per the germline V gene, CDR1 is SGHDT and CDR2 is YYEEEE. CDR3 loop: CASSLEQGGNQPQHF. The CDR3, as DNA: TGTGCCAGCAGCTTAGAACAGGGCGGGAATCAGCCCCAGCATTTT.

The rearrangement joins TRBV25-1 to TRBJ2-1; 7 positions match TRBD2. Germline V gene data show CDR1 as MGHDK and CDR2 as SYGVNS. CDR3 size: 15 residues. The junction had 9 bases not matched to a gene; V was cut back by 2 bases and J by 8 bases. The CDR3 loop reads CASSEARWGGDEQFF. DNA for the CDR3: TGTGCCAGCAGTGAAGCCCGGTGGGGGGGGGATGAGCAGTTCTTC.

V gene TRBV7-9 combines with J gene TRBJ1-5; no clear D gene. Germline CDR1 and CDR2: SEHNR and FQNEAQ (reference sequence). CDR3 length: 15 residues. The ends were cut back, 5 bases at V and 1 base at J, with 12 bases in the middle. The CDR3 reads CASSTEIQSNQPQHF. The DNA of the CDR3 is TGTGCCAGCAGCACGGAGATACAAAGCAATCAGCCCCAGCATTTT. The variable domain in full, with the rest retrieved from reference TRBV7-9 and TRBJ1-5, is DTGVSQNPRHKITKRGQNVTFRCDPISEHNRLYWYRQTLGQGPEFLTYFQNEAQLEKSRLLSDRFSAERPKGSFSTLEIQRTEQGDSAMYLCASSTEIQSNQPQHFGDGTRLSIL.

The V gene is TRBV19, the J gene TRBJ2-4; 8 positions agree with TRBD2. The ends lost 3 bases at V and 4 bases at J; junction bases unmatched: 5. The CDR3 covers 15 residues. Germline V gene sequence: CDR1 LNHDA, CDR2 SQIVND (reference sequence). CDR3 nucleotide sequence: TGTGCCAGTAGTATCAGCGGGGGCCTGAAAAACATTCAGTACTTC. Protein: CASSISGGLKNIQYF.

CDR3 region: CSVEDGRGALPSYGYTF. The CDR3 DNA reads TGCAGCGTTGAAGACGGTAGGGGTGCCCTCCCCTCCTATGGCTACACCTTC. The gene calls are TRBV29-1 and TRBJ1-2, with a tentative D call TRBD1 (5 bases). The CDR3 covers 17 residues. Germline V gives CDR1 SQVTM, CDR2 ANQGSEA. Trimming pared 0 bases from V and 4 bases from J, leaving 21 bases between.

The rearrangement links TRBV28 to TRBJ1-5, with D perhaps matching TRBD1 (6 bases). This CDR3 is 14 amino acids long. The germline V and J ends were trimmed by 2 bases and 2 bases, with 7 bases remaining between them. From germline, CDR1 is MDHEN and CDR2 SYDVKM. CDR3 amino acids: CASSLGQRNQPQHF. The CDR3 DNA follows: TGTGCCAGCAGTTTAGGACAGCGCAATCAGCCCCAGCATTTT.

The rearrangement joins TRBV7-7 to TRBJ2-1, with TRBD2 matching over 10 bases. The CDR3 spans 16 residues. The trim removed 4 bases at V and 3 bases at J, leaving 6 bases unmatched. Per the germline V gene, CDR1 is SSHAT and CDR2 is FNYEAQ (reference sequence). CDR3 coding DNA: TGTGCCAGCAGCTCTAGGACTAGCGGCCGCTACAATGAGCAGTTCTTC. Amino acid sequence: CASSSRTSGRYNEQFF.

The chain is built from TRBV7-6 and TRBJ2-3, with TRBD2 matching 15 bases. Germline trimming cut 1 base from V and 2 bases from J; bases unmatched to any gene: 4. Germline CDR1 is SGHVS and CDR2 is FNYEAQ. CDR3 length: 18 amino acids. The chain's CDR3 is CASSLEGLAGGYTDTQYF. The CDR3 region has the DNA TGTGCCAGCAGCTTAGAGGGACTAGCGGGGGGCTACACAGATACGCAGTATTTT. Variable domain in full (rest from reference TRBV7-6 and TRBJ2-3): GAGVSQSPRYKVTKRGQDVALRCDPISGHVSLYWYRQALGQGPEFLTYFNYEAQQDKSGLPNDRFSAERPEGSISTLTIQRTEQRDSAMYRCASSLEGLAGGYTDTQYFGPGTRLTVL.

The V and J genes are TRBV5-4 and TRBJ2-5, with a tentative D call TRBD2 (5 bases). From germline, CDR1 is SGHNT and CDR2 YYREEE (reference sequence). The V and J ends lost 0 bases and 3 bases respectively, with 9 bases between them. This CDR3 spans 14 amino acids. CDR3 in DNA: TGTGCCAGCAGCTTGGAATACGGGGAAGAGACCCAGTACTTC. Residues: CASSLEYGEETQYF.

In DNA form, the CDR3 reads TGTGCTAGTGTTCAAGGGGAGGTTGACGGCCGGGAGCTGTTTTTT. This sequence encodes CASVQGEVDGRELFF. V gene TRBV12-5 combines with J gene TRBJ2-2, with a possible D match to TRBD2 (6 bases). Germline V gene sequence: CDR1 LGHNT, CDR2 FRNRAP. The CDR3 is made up of 15 amino acids. The V end was cut by 7 bases, the J end by 9 bases, with 21 bases between.

This chain connects TRBV28 to TRBJ2-2; D might be TRBD2 (5 bases). The V end was cut by 2 bases, the J end by 6 bases, with 7 bases between. Germline loops: CDR1 MDHEN, CDR2 SYDVKM. The CDR3 covers 13 residues. DNA of the CDR3: TGTGCCAGCAGTTTACTCGGGGCCGGGGAGCTGTTTTTT. This encodes CASSLLGAGELFF.

V is TRBV5-1 and J is TRBJ1-2; TRBD1 agrees at 7 bases. The CDR3 runs 15 residues. Germline values: CDR1 SGHRS, CDR2 YFSETQ. Unmatched junction bases numbered 12, after V lost 5 bases and J lost 5 bases. DNA of the CDR3: TGCGCCAGCAGGCAGACCGGGACAGCTTTTTATGGCTACACCTTC. Amino acids: CASRQTGTAFYGYTF.

This rearrangement joins TRBV28 to TRBJ2-1; 9 nucleotides match TRBD2. CDR3 size: 16 residues. Germline V gene data show CDR1 as MDHEN and CDR2 as SYDVKM. The J segment lost 5 bases and the V segment lost 3 bases, leaving 8 bases of the junction unmatched. The CDR3 sequence: CASSLAKRGDNNEQFF. The CDR3 DNA sequence: TGTGCCAGCAGTTTGGCCAAGCGGGGGGACAACAATGAGCAGTTCTTC.

This clone was seen a few times. This chain links TRBV13 with TRBJ1-2; D ambiguous. CDR3 length: 13 residues. The V gene's germline CDR1 is PRHDT and CDR2 FYEKMQ (reference sequence). The V end lost 2 bases, the J end lost 8 bases, and 12 bases lay between the germline ends. The CDR3 coding sequence is TGTGCCAGCAGCTTATTAGACTCGGGGGGCTACACCTTC. Protein product: CASSLLDSGGYTF.

Details on this clone: This sample includes further DNA sequences coding for the same CDR3. The chain links TRBV2 to TRBJ2-5, with 8 nucleotides matching TRBD2. Germline assignment: CDR1 SNHLY and CDR2 FYNNEI. V gave up 6 bases and J gave up 5 bases; unmatched junction bases: 8. The CDR3 runs 14 residues. CDR3 sequence: CASRARLAYETQYF. The DNA of the CDR3 is TGTGCCAGCAGGGCGAGACTAGCGTATGAGACCCAGTACTTC.

The rearrangement joins TRBV9 to TRBJ1-6, with D possibly TRBD1 on 6 matching bases. This CDR3 is built from 17 residues. Germline CDR1 is SGDLS and CDR2 is YYNGEE. V dropped 0 bases and J dropped 3 bases, with 13 bases sitting between them. In nucleotides, the CDR3 is TGTGCCAGCAGCGTAGATCACAGGGCGGTCTATAATTCACCCCTCCACTTT. It codes for CASSVDHRAVYNSPLHF.

The chain has TRBV7-9 and TRBJ2-7; 7 positions match TRBD1. CDR1 and CDR2 (germline): SEHNR, FQNEAQ (reference sequence). V was pared by 1 base and J by 6 bases, with 9 bases of the junction left unmatched. The CDR3 has 15 amino acids. The CDR3 DNA is TGTGCCAGCAGCTTAGGGCAGGGGGTAGGCTCCGAGCAGTACTTC. The encoded protein is CASSLGQGVGSEQYF.